This TCR beta chain was sequenced during a study of cytomegalovirus exposure and HLA in healthy donors. The study ran its PCR with 60 Vbeta and 13 Jbeta primers. Some clones are missing from TCRdb's copy, which holds only in-frame ones; the method was immunoSEQ multiplex PCR. The sample has approximately 210,000 clones; around nine tenths are singletons. CDR3 length: 13 amino acids. The trim removed 7 bases at V and 2 bases at J, leaving 4 bases unmatched. Germline CDR1 and CDR2: SEHNR and FQNEAQ (reference sequence). The chain carries TRBV7-9 and TRBJ1-2; 7 bases are a match to TRBD1. This TCR derives from a woman younger than 35 in good health and CMV-seronegative. The material sequenced was PBMCs. The CDR3 DNA is TGTGCCAGCAATGGACAGGCAAACTATGGCTACACCTTC. Protein: CASNGQANYGYTF.